The TCR beta chain described here comes from a study of blood T cell repertoires in COVID-19. Study overall: PBMCs, B-cell-depleted T cells, or T cells provided the cDNA or gDNA that made up the material.

V was pared by 0 bases and J by 2 bases, with 3 bases of the junction left unmatched. The CDR3 extends over 15 amino acids. The germline V gene encodes CDR1 SGDLS and CDR2 YYNGEE. Assay: immunoSEQ multiplex PCR; the TCRdb copy retains only in-frame clones and omits some. The sample includes hundreds of thousands of clones, more than 70% of them seen just once. This receptor was taken from a woman aged 45-59 years with COVID-19, enrolled during active disease. The V call is TRBV9, the J call TRBJ2-7; 9 bases fit TRBD1. Sequencing was done on a sample of peripheral blood. The CDR3 sequence: CASSVGGDRAYEQYF. CDR3 DNA sequence: TGTGCCAGCAGCGTAGGTGGGGACAGGGCCTACGAGCAGTACTTC.